This T cell receptor beta chain derives from a study of response to subunit inactivated influenza vaccine. V shed 7 bases and J 3 bases; nucleotides not matched to a gene: 8. Per germline, CDR1 SEHNR and CDR2 FQNEAQ (reference sequence). The CDR3 is 14 residues long. TCRdb reanalysed the RT-PCR reads using MiXCR and keeps one entry per CDR3 protein. The sample carries about 570,000 distinct CDR3 sequences, over 9% recorded once. This clonotype has more than one count but fewer than ten. These data were also reused for a study on T cells expressing NK-cell markers. Turning to that study: What made the TCR beta cDNA was 5'RACE template switching with UMIs. In a handful of donors, dominant CD3+CD56+NKG2C+ clones formed about 1.0-8% of CD8+ cells.

Sequences were derived from PBMCs from blood, sampled on the day of vaccination. V gene TRBV7-9 combines with J gene TRBJ2-7; TRBD2 matches 8 bases. The sequence was collected from a man aged 50 or older who received an inactivated influenza vaccine. In DNA form, the CDR3 reads TGTGCCAGCACCCCCGGGACTAGGGGCTACGAGCAGTACTTC. It encodes CASTPGTRGYEQYF.